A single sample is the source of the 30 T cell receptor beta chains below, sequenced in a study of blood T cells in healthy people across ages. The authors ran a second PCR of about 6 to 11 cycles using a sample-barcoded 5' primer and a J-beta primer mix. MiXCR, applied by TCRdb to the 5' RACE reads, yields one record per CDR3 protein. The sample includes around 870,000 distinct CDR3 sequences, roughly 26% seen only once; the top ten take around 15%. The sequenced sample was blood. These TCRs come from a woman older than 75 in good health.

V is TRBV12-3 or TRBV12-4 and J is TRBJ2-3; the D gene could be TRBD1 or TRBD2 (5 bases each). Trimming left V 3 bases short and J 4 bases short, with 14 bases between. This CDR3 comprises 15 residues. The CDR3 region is CASSFFRVSADTQYF. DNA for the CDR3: TGTGCCAGCAGTTTTTTCAGGGTTAGCGCAGATACGCAGTATTTT.

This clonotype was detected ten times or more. Here the CDR3 reads CSARTGGPTDQPQHF. CDR3 coding DNA: TGCAGTGCTAGGACAGGGGGTCCCACTGATCAGCCCCAGCATTTT. J is TRBJ1-5 and V is TRBV20-1; 9 positions agree with TRBD1. The CDR3 sequence is 15 residues long. Trimming at V came to 3 bases and at J to 5 bases, leaving 8 bases not matched to a gene. The germline V gene encodes CDR1 DFQATT and CDR2 SNEGSKA (reference sequence).

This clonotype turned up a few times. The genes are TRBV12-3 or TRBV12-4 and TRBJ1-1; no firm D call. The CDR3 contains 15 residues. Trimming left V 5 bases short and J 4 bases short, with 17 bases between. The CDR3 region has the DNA TGTGCCAGCAGTCCCGGACCCGGATTAGCCACTGAAGCTTTCTTT. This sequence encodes CASSPGPGLATEAFF.

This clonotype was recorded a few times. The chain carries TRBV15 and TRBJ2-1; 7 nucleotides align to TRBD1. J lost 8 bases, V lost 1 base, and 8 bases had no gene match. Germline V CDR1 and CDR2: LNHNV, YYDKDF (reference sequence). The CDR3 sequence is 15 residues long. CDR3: CATSRAQTGLDEQFF. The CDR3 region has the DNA TGTGCCACCAGCAGAGCACAGACAGGGTTAGATGAGCAGTTCTTC.

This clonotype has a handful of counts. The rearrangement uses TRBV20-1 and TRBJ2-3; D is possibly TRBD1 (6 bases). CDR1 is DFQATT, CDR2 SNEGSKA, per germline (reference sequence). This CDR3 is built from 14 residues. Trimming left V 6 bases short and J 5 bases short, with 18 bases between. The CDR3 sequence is CSATRPRGRDTQYF. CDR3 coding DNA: TGCAGTGCCACACGGCCCAGGGGACGAGATACGCAGTATTTT.

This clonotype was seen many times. CDR3 coding DNA: TGTGCCAGTACCCCACCCTCACTAGTTGGGCACAATGAGCAGTTCTTC. Protein sequence: CASTPPSLVGHNEQFF. The chain has TRBV19 and TRBJ2-1; a weak D match, TRBD2 (5 bases). Germline loops: CDR1 LNHDA, CDR2 SQIVND (reference sequence). The CDR3 is 16 amino acids. V lost 7 bases and J lost 5, with 21 bases in between.

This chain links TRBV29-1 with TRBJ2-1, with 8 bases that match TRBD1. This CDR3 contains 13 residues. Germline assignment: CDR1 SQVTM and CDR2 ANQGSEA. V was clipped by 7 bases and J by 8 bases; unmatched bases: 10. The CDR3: CSAEGQDVYEQFF. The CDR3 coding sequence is TGCAGCGCCGAGGGACAGGATGTCTATGAGCAGTTCTTC.

The CDR3, as DNA: TGTGCCAGCAGTTACCGCCAGGGGTTCTCCTACGAGCAGTACTTC. It translates to CASSYRQGFSYEQYF. The chain uses TRBV6-6 and TRBJ2-7, with a tentative D call TRBD1 (6 bases). CDR3 length: 15 residues. Germline lookup yields CDR1 MNHNY and CDR2 SVGAGI (reference sequence). Trimming left V 2 bases short and J 0 bases short, with 11 bases between.

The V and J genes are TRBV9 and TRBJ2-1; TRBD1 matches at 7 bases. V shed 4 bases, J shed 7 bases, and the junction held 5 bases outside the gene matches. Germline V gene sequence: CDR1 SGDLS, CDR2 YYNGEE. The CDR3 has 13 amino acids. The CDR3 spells CASSPTGENEQFF. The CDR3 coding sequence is TGTGCCAGCAGCCCAACAGGGGAAAATGAGCAGTTCTTC.

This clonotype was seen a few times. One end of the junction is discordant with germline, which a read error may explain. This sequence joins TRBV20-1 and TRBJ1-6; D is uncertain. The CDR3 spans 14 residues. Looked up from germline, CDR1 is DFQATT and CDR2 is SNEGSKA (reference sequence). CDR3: CSSAPDRGIGPPHF. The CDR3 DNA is TGCAGTTCTGCACCCGACCGGGGAATCGGCCCCCCCCACTTT.

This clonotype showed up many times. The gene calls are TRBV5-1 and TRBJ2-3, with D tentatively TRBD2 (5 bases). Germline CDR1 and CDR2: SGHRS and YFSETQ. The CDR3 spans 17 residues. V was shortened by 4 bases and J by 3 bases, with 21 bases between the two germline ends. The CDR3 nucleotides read TGCGCCAGCAGCAGCATACCCGGGGTCGAGGTGACAGATACGCAGTATTTT. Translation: CASSSIPGVEVTDTQYF.

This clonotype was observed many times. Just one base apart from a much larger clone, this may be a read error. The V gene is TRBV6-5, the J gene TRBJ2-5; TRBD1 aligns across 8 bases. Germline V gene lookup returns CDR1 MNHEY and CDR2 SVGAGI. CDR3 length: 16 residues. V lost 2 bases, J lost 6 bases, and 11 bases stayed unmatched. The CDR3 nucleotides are TGTGCCAGCAGTTACACCTCTTCAGGGGGCTGGCAGACCCAGTACTTC. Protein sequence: CASSYTSSGGWQTQYF.

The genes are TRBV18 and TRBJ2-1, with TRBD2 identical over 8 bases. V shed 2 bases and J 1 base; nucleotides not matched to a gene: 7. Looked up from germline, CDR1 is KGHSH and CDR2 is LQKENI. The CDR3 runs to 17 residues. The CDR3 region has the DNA TGTGCCAGCTCACCAAGGACTAGCAGGCCTTCCTACAATGAGCAGTTCTTC. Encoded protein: CASSPRTSRPSYNEQFF.

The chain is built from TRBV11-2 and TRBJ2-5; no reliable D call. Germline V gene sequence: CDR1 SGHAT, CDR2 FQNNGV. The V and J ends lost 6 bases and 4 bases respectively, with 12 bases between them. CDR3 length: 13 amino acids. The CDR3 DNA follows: TGTGCCAGCAGTCTCCGTTCGTTAGAGACCCAGTACTTC. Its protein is CASSLRSLETQYF.

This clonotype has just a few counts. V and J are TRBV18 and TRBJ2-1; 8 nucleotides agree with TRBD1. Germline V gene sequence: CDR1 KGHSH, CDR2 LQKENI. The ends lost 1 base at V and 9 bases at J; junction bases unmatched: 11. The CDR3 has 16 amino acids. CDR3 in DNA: TGTGCCAGCTCACCACTTAGGACAGGGTCGGGCATTGAGCAGTTCTTC. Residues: CASSPLRTGSGIEQFF. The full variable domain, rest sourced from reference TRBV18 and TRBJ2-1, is NAGVMQNPRHLVRRRGQEARLRCSPMKGHSHVYWYRQLPEEGLKFMVYLQKENIIDESGMPKERFSAEFPKEGPSILRIQQVVRGDSAAYFCASSPLRTGSGIEQFFGPGTRLTVL.

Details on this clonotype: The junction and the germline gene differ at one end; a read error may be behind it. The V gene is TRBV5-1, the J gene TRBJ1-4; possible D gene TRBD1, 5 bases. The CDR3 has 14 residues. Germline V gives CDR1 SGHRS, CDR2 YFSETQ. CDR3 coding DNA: TGCGCCGGCAGCTTGAACATACAGGACGAAAAACTGTTTTTT. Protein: CAGSLNIQDEKLFF.

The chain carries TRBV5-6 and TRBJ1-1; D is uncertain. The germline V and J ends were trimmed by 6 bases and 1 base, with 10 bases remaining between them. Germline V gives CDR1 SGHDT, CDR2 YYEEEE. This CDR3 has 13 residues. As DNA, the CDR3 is TGTGCCAGCACCGTAGACTGGAACACTGAAGCTTTCTTT. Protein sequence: CASTVDWNTEAFF.

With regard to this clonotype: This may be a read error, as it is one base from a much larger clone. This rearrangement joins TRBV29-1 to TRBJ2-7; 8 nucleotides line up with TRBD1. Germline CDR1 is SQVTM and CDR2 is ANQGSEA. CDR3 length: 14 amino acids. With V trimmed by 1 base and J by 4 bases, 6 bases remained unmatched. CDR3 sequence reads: CSVEVRQGSYEQYF. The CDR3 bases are TGCAGCGTTGAAGTGCGACAGGGGAGTTACGAGCAGTACTTC.

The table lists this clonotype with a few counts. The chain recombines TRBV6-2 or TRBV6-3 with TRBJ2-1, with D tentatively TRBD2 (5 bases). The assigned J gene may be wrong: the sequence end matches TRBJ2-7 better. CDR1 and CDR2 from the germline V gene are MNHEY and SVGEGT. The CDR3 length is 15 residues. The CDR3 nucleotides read TGTGCCAGCAGTTTTAACGCGGGTCCCTACAATGAGCAGTACTTC. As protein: CASSFNAGPYNEQYF.

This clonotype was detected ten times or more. The CDR3 nucleotides read TGTGCCAGCAGCGCTGGACAGGGACACTATGGCTACACCTTC. Translation: CASSAGQGHYGYTF. This chain joins TRBV7-2 and TRBJ1-2, with 8 bases matching TRBD1. CDR3 size: 14 residues. J was trimmed by 3 bases and V by 5 bases; bases with no gene match: 5. Germline V gives CDR1 SGHTA, CDR2 FQGNSA.

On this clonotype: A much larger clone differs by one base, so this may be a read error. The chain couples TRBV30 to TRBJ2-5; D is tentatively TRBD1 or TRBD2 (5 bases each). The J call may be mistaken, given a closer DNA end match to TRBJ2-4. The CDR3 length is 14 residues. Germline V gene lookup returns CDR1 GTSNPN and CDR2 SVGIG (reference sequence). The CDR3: CACDREDGTNIQYF. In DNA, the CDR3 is TGTGCCTGCGATAGAGAAGACGGGACAAACATTCAGTACTTC.

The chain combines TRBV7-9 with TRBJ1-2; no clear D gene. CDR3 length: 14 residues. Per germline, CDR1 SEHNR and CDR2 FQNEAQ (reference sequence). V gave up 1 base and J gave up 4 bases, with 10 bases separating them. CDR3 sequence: CASSLGRAGYGYTF. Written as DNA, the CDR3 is TGTGCCAGCAGCTTAGGGAGGGCCGGCTATGGCTACACCTTC.

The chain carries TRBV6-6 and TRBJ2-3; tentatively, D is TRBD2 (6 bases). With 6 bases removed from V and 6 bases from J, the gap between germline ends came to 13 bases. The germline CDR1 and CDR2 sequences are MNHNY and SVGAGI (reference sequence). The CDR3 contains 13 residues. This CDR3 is CASSFIRGDTQYF. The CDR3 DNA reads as TGTGCCAGCAGCTTTATTCGGGGGGATACGCAGTATTTT.

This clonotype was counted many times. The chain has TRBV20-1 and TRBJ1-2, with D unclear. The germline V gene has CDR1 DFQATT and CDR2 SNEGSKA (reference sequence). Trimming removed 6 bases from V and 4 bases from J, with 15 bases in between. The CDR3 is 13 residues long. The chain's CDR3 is CSADVSGGYGYTF. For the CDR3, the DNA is TGCAGTGCCGATGTCTCAGGCGGCTATGGCTACACCTTC.

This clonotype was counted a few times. Written as DNA, the CDR3 is TGCGCCAGCAGCTTAAGGGCGGTGAACACTGAAGCTTTCTTT. Its translation: CASSLRAVNTEAFF. The V call is TRBV5-1, the J call TRBJ1-1; D gene unclear. V lost 2 bases, J lost 0 bases, and 8 bases lay in between. The CDR3 is 14 residues long. The V gene's germline CDR1 is SGHRS and CDR2 YFSETQ. The whole variable domain, filled in from reference TRBV5-1 and TRBJ1-1, reads KAGVTQTPRYLIKTRGQQVTLSCSPISGHRSVSWYQQTPGQGLQFLFEYFSETQRNKGNFPGRFSGRQFSNSRSEMNVSTLELGDSALYLCASSLRAVNTEAFFGQGTRLTVV.

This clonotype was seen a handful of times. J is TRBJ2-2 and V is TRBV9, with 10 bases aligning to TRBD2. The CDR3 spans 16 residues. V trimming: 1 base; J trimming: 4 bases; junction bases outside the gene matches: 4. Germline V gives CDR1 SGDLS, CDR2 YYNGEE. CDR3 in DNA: TGTGCCAGCAGCGTAAGGAGCGGGGGGGCCACCGGGGAGCTGTTTTTT. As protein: CASSVRSGGATGELFF.

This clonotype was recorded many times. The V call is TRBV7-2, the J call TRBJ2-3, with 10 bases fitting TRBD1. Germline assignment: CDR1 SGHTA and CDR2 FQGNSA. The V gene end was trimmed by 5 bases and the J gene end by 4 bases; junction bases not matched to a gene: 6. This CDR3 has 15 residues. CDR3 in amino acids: CASSRSGTGADTQYF. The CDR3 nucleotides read TGTGCCAGCAGCCGCTCCGGGACAGGGGCAGATACGCAGTATTTT. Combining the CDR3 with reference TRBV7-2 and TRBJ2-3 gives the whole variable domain GAGVSQSPSNKVTEKGKDVELRCDPISGHTALYWYRQSLGQGLEFLIYFQGNSAPDKSGLPSDRFSAERTGGSVSTLTIQRTQQEDSAVYLCASSRSGTGADTQYFGPGTRLTVL.

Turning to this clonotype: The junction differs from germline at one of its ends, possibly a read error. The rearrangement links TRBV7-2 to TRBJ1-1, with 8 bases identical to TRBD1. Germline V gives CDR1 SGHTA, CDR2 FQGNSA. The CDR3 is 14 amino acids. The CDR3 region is CVSSLDRGNTEAFF. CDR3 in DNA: TGTGTCAGCAGCTTAGACAGGGGGAACACTGAAGCTTTCTTT.

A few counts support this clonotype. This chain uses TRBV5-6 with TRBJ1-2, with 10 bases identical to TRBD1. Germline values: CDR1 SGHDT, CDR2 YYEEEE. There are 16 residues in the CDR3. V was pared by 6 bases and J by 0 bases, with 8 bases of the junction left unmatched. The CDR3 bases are TGTGCCAGCATTAGGACAGGGGGGACCTCTAACTATGGCTACACCTTC. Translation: CASIRTGGTSNYGYTF. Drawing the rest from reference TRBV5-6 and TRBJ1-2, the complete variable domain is DAGVTQSPTHLIKTRGQQVTLRCSPKSGHDTVSWYQQALGQGPQFIFQYYEEEERQRGNFPDRFSGHQFPNYSSELNVNALLLGDSALYLCASIRTGGTSNYGYTFGSGTRLTVV.

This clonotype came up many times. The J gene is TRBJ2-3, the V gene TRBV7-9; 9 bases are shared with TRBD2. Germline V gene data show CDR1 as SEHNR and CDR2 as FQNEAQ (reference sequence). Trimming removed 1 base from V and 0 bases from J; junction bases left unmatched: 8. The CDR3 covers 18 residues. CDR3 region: CASSLGSGGRSSTDTQYF. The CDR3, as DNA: TGTGCCAGCAGCTTAGGGAGCGGGGGGAGATCTAGCACAGATACGCAGTATTTT.